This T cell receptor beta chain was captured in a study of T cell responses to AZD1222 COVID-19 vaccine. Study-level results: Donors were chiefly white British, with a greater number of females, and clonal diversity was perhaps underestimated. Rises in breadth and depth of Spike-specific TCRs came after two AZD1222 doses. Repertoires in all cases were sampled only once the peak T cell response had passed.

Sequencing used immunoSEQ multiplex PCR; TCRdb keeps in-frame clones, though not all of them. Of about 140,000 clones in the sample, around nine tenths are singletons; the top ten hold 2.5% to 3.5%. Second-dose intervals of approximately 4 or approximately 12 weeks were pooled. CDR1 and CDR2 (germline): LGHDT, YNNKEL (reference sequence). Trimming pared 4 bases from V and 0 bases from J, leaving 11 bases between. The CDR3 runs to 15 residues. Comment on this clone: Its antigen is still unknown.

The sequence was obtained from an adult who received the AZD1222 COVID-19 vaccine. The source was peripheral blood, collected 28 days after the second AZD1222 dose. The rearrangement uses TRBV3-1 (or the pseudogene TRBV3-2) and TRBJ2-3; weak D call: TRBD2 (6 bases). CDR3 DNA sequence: TGTGCCAGCAGCCGCAAGAGCGGGAGCACAGATACGCAGTATTTT. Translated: CASSRKSGSTDTQYF.